A single sample is the source of the 23 T cell receptor beta chains below, sequenced in a study of blood T cell repertoires in COVID-19. The data were produced by immunoSEQ multiplex PCR, yet TCRdb's version contains in-frame clones alone and is incomplete. The sample records some 90,000 clones, about 82% being singletons. The specimen sequenced was peripheral blood. The receptors were gathered from a human donor in a cohort sampled during active COVID-19.

V gene TRBV11-1 combines with J gene TRBJ2-1, with a weak D call TRBD2 (6 bases). From germline, CDR1 is SGHAT and CDR2 FQDESV (reference sequence). With 0 bases removed from V and 2 bases from J, the gap between germline ends came to 11 bases. CDR3 length: 16 amino acids. The CDR3 protein is CASSLAQGGAYNEQFF. The CDR3 region has the DNA TGTGCCAGCAGCTTAGCGCAAGGCGGGGCCTACAATGAGCAGTTCTTC.

This sequence joins TRBV7-2 and TRBJ1-2, with a tentative D call TRBD1 (6 bases). From germline, CDR1 is SGHTA and CDR2 FQGNSA. Trimming took 5 bases from V and 8 from J, leaving 15 bases between them. This CDR3 comprises 13 residues. DNA of the CDR3: TGTGCCAGCAGCCGGGGACATTTGGGGGGCTACACCTTC. It specifies CASSRGHLGGYTF.

The chain couples TRBV19 to TRBJ2-1; perhaps TRBD2 as D (7 bases). V was cut by 4 bases and J by 5 bases, with 12 bases left in between. CDR1 is LNHDA, CDR2 SQIVND, per germline (reference sequence). The CDR3 is 14 residues long. The CDR3 region is CASSKGGWDNEQFF. Here the CDR3 DNA reads TGTGCCAGTAGTAAGGGGGGGTGGGACAATGAGCAGTTCTTC.

The J gene is TRBJ2-7, the V gene TRBV7-9; D might be TRBD1 (6 bases). In germline, CDR1 is SEHNR, CDR2 FQNEAQ (reference sequence). This CDR3 contains 14 residues. V shed 5 bases and J shed 2 bases, with 13 bases lying between them. CDR3 residues: CASSVFNRAYEQYF. The CDR3 bases are TGTGCCAGCAGCGTGTTCAACAGGGCCTACGAGCAGTACTTC.

The chain links TRBV4-3 to TRBJ2-1, with D tentatively TRBD1 (6 bases). CDR3 size: 14 residues. Between the trimmed V and J ends, which lost 1 base and 5 bases, there was a span of 9 bases. Germline V CDR1 and CDR2: LGHNA, YSLEER. For the CDR3, the DNA is TGCGCCAGCAGCCAAGGGGACATGGACAATGAGCAGTTCTTC. Translating it yields CASSQGDMDNEQFF.

This chain connects TRBV6-2 or TRBV6-3 to TRBJ2-2, with 11 bases identical to TRBD2. Germline assignment: CDR1 MNHEY and CDR2 SVGEGT. This CDR3 is 18 amino acids long. The V gene end was trimmed by 0 bases and the J gene end by 5 bases; junction bases not matched to a gene: 8. As DNA, the CDR3 is TGTGCCAGCAGTTACTCGATAAAACTAGCGGGAGAGACCGGGGAGCTGTTTTTT. Translation gives CASSYSIKLAGETGELFF.

This rearrangement joins TRBV11-2 to TRBJ2-1; 7 bases match TRBD2. Trimming took 5 bases from V and 9 from J; bases not matched to a gene: 13. The germline CDR1 and CDR2 sequences are SGHAT and FQNNGV. The CDR3 has 15 residues. The CDR3 sequence: CASSEDASGTTEQFF. The CDR3 region has the DNA TGTGCCAGCAGCGAGGATGCTAGCGGTACAACTGAGCAGTTCTTC.

This CDR3 is CASSLVGGDYNEQFF. The DNA for the CDR3 is TGTGCCAGCAGCTTAGTAGGGGGAGACTACAATGAGCAGTTCTTC. This chain links TRBV7-2 with TRBJ2-1; tentative D call: TRBD1 (6 bases). V shed 1 base and J shed 3 bases, with 10 bases lying between them. The CDR3 runs 15 residues. Germline assignment: CDR1 SGHTA and CDR2 FQGNSA.

This clone has just one count. V is TRBV7-2 and J is TRBJ1-2, with 9 nucleotides matching TRBD1. CDR1 and CDR2 from the germline V gene are SGHTA and FQGNSA. CDR3 size: 13 residues. V trimming: 6 bases; J trimming: 8 bases; junction bases outside the gene matches: 7. This chain's CDR3 is CASRPGQGVGYTF. In DNA, the CDR3 is TGTGCCAGCAGACCGGGACAGGGTGTCGGCTACACCTTC.

This chain uses TRBV27 with TRBJ2-5; 9 bases are shared with TRBD1. The V segment lost 6 bases and the J segment 3 bases; nucleotides outside the gene matches: 8. CDR1 MNHEY and CDR2 SMNVEV come from the germline V gene (reference sequence). The CDR3 runs to 15 residues. The CDR3 loop reads CASSRGQGREETQYF. Here the CDR3 DNA reads TGTGCCAGCAGCCGCGGACAGGGGAGAGAAGAGACCCAGTACTTC.

The V and J genes are TRBV6-6 and TRBJ1-2, with D possibly TRBD1 on 5 matching bases. Germline V lookup: CDR1 MNHNY, CDR2 SVGAGI (reference sequence). The CDR3 runs 12 residues. Trimming stripped 7 bases from V and 5 bases from J, with 11 bases between. CDR3 amino acids: CASTTGTYGYTF. CDR3 sequence (DNA): TGTGCCAGCACAACAGGAACTTATGGCTACACCTTC.

This clone was picked up one time. The chain is built from TRBV7-8 and TRBJ2-2; 7 positions agree with TRBD2. V gave up 0 bases and J gave up 5 bases; unmatched junction bases: 6. The CDR3 runs 16 residues. Germline V gives CDR1 SGHVS, CDR2 FQNEAQ. CDR3 coding DNA: TGTGCCAGCAGCTTAGCGGGAGGGCCTGGGACCGGGGAGCTGTTTTTT. Translating gives CASSLAGGPGTGELFF. Combining the CDR3 with reference TRBV7-8 and TRBJ2-2 gives the whole variable domain GAGVSQSPRYKVAKRGQDVALRCDPISGHVSLFWYQQALGQGPEFLTYFQNEAQLDKSGLPSDRFFAERPEGSVSTLKIQRTQQEDSAVYLCASSLAGGPGTGELFFGEGSRLTVL.

The chain employs TRBV28 and TRBJ2-1, with 10 positions matching TRBD2. With V trimmed by 6 bases and J by 2 bases, 16 bases remained unmatched. The germline V gene encodes CDR1 MDHEN and CDR2 SYDVKM. The CDR3 is 19 amino acids. CDR3 sequence: CASSSRQGASGSTYNEQFF. The CDR3, as DNA: TGTGCCAGCAGCTCGCGTCAGGGGGCTAGCGGGAGTACCTACAATGAGCAGTTCTTC.

The chain combines TRBV9 with TRBJ1-1; D ambiguous. Trimming cost V 4 bases and J 5 bases, with 12 bases left between them. The CDR3 spans 13 residues. Germline CDR1 reads SGDLS; CDR2 reads YYNGEE. In DNA, the CDR3 is TGTGCCAGCAGCCAGGTAGACGGTACTGAAGCTTTCTTT. It translates to CASSQVDGTEAFF.

Turning to this clone: One base away lies a much larger clone, so this may be a sequencing read error. This sequence joins TRBV6-5 and TRBJ2-3; D is ambiguous. Between the trimmed V and J ends, which lost 6 bases and 0 bases, there was a span of 7 bases. CDR1 is MNHEY and CDR2 is SVGAGI in the germline V gene. This CDR3 region has 13 residues. The CDR3 spells CASRYTSTDTQYF. The DNA of the CDR3 is TGTGCCAGCAGATACACTAGCACAGATACGCAGTATTTT.

This chain links TRBV7-9 with TRBJ2-5; 11 bases line up with TRBD2. Germline assignment: CDR1 SEHNR and CDR2 FQNEAQ (reference sequence). V shed 6 bases, J shed 7 bases, and the junction held 10 bases outside the gene matches. There are 15 residues in the CDR3. The DNA for the CDR3 is TGTGCCAGCAGTCCCACTAGCGGGAGAGGGTCGACCCAGTACTTC. Its translation: CASSPTSGRGSTQYF.

This chain uses TRBV9 with TRBJ2-7; possible D gene TRBD2, 6 bases. Germline CDR1 reads SGDLS; CDR2 reads YYNGEE. The CDR3 is made up of 14 amino acids. Trimming cost V 3 bases and J 3 bases, with 13 bases left between them. The CDR3 here is CASSAGVPSYEQYF. The CDR3 DNA is TGTGCCAGCAGCGCGGGGGTCCCCAGCTACGAGCAGTACTTC. Using reference TRBV9 and TRBJ2-7 for the parts outside the CDR3, the full variable domain is DSGVTQTPKHLITATGQRVTLRCSPRSGDLSVYWYQQSLDQGLQFLIQYYNGEERAKGNILERFSAQQFPDLHSELNLSSLELGDSALYFCASSAGVPSYEQYFGPGTRLTVT.

This clone was counted between two and nine times. This chain uses TRBV27 with TRBJ1-6, with D possibly TRBD1 on 6 matching bases. Germline V gives CDR1 MNHEY, CDR2 SMNVEV (reference sequence). The CDR3 totals 15 residues. Trimming shortened V by 5 bases and J by 7 bases, and 15 bases separated the two germline ends. CDR3 sequence reads: CASSPTGLGNSPLHF. As DNA, the CDR3 is TGTGCCAGCAGTCCTACAGGGTTGGGCAATTCACCCCTCCACTTT.

A few counts support this clone. J is TRBJ2-6 and V is TRBV6-2 or TRBV6-3; perhaps TRBD2 as D (6 bases). With 5 bases removed from V and 1 base from J, the gap between germline ends came to 15 bases. The germline CDR1 and CDR2 sequences are MNHEY and SVGEGT. The CDR3 is 17 amino acids. The DNA of the CDR3 is TGTGCCAGCAGTCTAGGAGGGAGCAGGTCTGGGGCCAACGTCCTGACTTTC. This translates into CASSLGGSRSGANVLTF.

CDR3 loop: CSTRTGSVLDTQYF. Written as DNA, the CDR3 is TGCAGCACGCGGACAGGTTCGGTGCTCGATACGCAGTATTTT. This rearrangement joins TRBV29-1 to TRBJ2-3; TRBD1 matches at 7 bases. This CDR3 has 14 residues. Unmatched junction bases numbered 14, after V lost 8 bases and J lost 6 bases. Germline CDR1 is SQVTM and CDR2 is ANQGSEA.

Written as DNA, the CDR3 is TGTGCCATCAGGGGACAGGCGGGTCAGCCCCAGCATTTT. Translated: CAIRGQAGQPQHF. V usage is TRBV10-3 and J usage is TRBJ1-5; TRBD1 matches at 8 bases. V lost 6 bases, J lost 6 bases, and 4 bases stayed unmatched. The CDR3 covers 13 residues. Germline loops: CDR1 ENHRY, CDR2 SYGVKD.

The chain recombines TRBV5-1 with TRBJ2-5; 7 nucleotides agree with TRBD1. V lost 2 bases to trimming and J lost 5 bases; unmatched junction nucleotides: 9. The length of the CDR3 is 15 residues. Germline CDR1 and CDR2: SGHRS and YFSETQ. DNA for the CDR3: TGCGCCAGCAGCTTAGACAGGGCTTATGCGGAGACCCAGTACTTC. Encoded protein: CASSLDRAYAETQYF.

This chain connects TRBV27 to TRBJ2-7, with 8 bases matching TRBD1. Looked up from germline, CDR1 is MNHEY and CDR2 is SMNVEV (reference sequence). V lost 1 base, J lost 4 bases, and 3 bases stayed unmatched. The CDR3 loop spans 14 amino acids. The CDR3 DNA reads TGTGCCAGCAGTTTATACAGGGGGAGGTACGAGCAGTACTTC. Translated, it gives CASSLYRGRYEQYF.